This TCR beta chain is from a study of OX40 agonist ivuxolimab in advanced cancers. Study summary: Patients were given ivuxolimab, an antibody that agonizes OX40 (CD134). The study's findings and limits: Some nonresponders also had low normalized T-cell clonal expansion.

The method was immunoSEQ multiplex PCR; TCRdb's version includes in-frame clones alone and lacks a portion of them. The sample records more than 45,000 clones, less than 85% being singletons. The V end was cut by 2 bases, the J end by 3 bases, with 7 bases between. Germline CDR1 ENHRY, CDR2 SYGVKD. CDR3 length: 13 residues. Turning to this clone: Its antigen remains unknown.

Autoimmune disease history or systemic immunosuppression barred patients. The chain combines TRBV10-3 with TRBJ1-2, with no clear D. The receptor was derived from an adult with an advanced solid tumor such as melanoma, head and neck, liver or kidney cancer. The sequenced sample was CD4+ or CD8+ T cells sorted from blood, obtained in a trial of the OX40 agonist ivuxolimab. The CDR3 sequence is CAISEARDYGYTF. CDR3 sequence (DNA): TGTGCCATCAGTGAGGCCAGAGACTATGGCTACACCTTC.